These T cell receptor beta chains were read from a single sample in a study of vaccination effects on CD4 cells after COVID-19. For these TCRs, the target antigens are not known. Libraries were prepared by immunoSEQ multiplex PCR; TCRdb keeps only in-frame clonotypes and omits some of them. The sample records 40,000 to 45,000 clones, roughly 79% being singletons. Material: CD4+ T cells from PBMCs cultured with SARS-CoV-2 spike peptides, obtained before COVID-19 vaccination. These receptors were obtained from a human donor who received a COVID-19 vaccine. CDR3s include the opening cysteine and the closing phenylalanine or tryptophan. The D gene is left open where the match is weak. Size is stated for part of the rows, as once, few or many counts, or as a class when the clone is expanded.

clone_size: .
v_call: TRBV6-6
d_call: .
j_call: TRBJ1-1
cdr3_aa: CASSYSGTRMNTEAFF
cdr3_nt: TGTGCCAGCAGTTACTCCGGGACACGGATGAACACTGAAGCTTTCTTT

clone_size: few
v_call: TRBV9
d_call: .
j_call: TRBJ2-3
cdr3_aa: CASSVGRGGYTDTQYF
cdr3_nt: TGTGCCAGCAGCGTAGGCAGGGGAGGATACACAGATACGCAGTATTTT

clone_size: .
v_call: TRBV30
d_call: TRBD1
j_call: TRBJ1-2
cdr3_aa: CAWNRQGLYGYTF
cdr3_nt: TGTGCCTGGAACAGACAGGGGCTCTATGGCTACACCTTC

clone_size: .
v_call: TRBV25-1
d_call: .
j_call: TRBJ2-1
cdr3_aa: CASGGGTRSVSYNEQFF
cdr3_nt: TGTGCCAGTGGGGGGGGCACCCGATCCGTGTCCTACAATGAGCAGTTCTTC

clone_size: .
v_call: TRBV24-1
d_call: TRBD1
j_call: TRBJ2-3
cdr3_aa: CASAGQVVDTQYF
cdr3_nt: TGTGCCTCCGCGGGACAGGTGGTAGATACGCAGTATTTT

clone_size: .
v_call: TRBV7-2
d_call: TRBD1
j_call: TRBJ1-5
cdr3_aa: CASSLFARAGGVFNQPQHF
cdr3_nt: TGTGCCAGCAGCTTATTCGCTAGGGCAGGGGGCGTTTTCAATCAGCCCCAGCATTTT

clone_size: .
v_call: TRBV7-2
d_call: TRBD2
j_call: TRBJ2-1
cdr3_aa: CASSRTSGGEGNEQFF
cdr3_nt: TGTGCCAGCAGTCGGACTAGCGGGGGGGAGGGCAATGAGCAGTTCTTC

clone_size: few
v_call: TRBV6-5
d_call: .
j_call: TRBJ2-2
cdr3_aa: CASSYERFNTGELFF
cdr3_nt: TGTGCCAGCAGTTACGAAAGGTTCAACACCGGGGAGCTGTTTTTT

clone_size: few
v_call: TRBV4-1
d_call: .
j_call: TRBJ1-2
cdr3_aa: CASSQEGGYGYTF
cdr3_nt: TGCGCCAGCAGCCAAGAGGGGGGATATGGCTACACCTTC

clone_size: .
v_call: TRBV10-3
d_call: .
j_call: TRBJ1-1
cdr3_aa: CAISEGAGTEAFF
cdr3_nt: TGTGCCATCAGTGAGGGGGCCGGCACTGAAGCTTTCTTT

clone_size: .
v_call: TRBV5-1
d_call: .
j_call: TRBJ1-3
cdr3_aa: CASSPGRGDGNTIYF
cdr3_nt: TGCGCCAGCAGCCCGGGTAGGGGAGATGGAAACACCATATATTTT

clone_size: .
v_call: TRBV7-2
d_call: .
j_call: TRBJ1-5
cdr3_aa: CASSLDGTASRNQPQHF
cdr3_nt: TGTGCCAGCAGCTTAGATGGGACCGCATCCCGGAATCAGCCCCAGCATTTT

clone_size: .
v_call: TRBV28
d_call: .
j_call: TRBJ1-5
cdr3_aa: CASSLMSQPQHF
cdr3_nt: TGTGCCAGCAGTTTAATGTCTCAGCCCCAGCATTTT

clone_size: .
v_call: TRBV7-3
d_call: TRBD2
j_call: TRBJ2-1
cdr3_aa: CASTPSGGDSYNEQFF
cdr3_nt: TGTGCCAGCACCCCTAGCGGGGGGGACTCCTACAATGAGCAGTTCTTC

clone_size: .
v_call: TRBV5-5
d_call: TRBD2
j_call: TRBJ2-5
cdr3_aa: CASSQGLAGGKTQYF
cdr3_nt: TGTGCCAGCAGTCAAGGACTAGCGGGGGGGAAGACCCAGTACTTC

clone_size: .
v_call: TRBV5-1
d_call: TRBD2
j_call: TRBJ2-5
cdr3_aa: CASSWSTSGGKETQYF
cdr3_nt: TGCGCCAGCAGCTGGAGCACTAGCGGGGGTAAAGAGACCCAGTACTTC

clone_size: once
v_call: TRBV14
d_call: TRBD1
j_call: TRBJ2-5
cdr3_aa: CASSLGQGVPQETQYF
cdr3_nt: TGTGCCAGCAGCCTCGGACAGGGGGTCCCCCAAGAGACCCAGTACTTC

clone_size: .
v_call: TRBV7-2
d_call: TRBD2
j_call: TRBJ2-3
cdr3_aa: CASSPQAGGGVADTQYF
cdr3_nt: TGTGCCAGCAGCCCCCAGGCTGGCGGGGGGGTTGCAGATACGCAGTATTTT

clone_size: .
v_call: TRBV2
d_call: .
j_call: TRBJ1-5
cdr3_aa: CASSEALSGQPQHF
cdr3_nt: TGTGCCAGCAGTGAAGCGCTTTCAGGTCAGCCCCAGCATTTT

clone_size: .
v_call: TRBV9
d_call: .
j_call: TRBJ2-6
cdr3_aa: CASSDREAGANVLTF
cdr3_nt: TGTGCCAGCAGCGACAGGGAAGCTGGGGCCAACGTCCTGACTTTC

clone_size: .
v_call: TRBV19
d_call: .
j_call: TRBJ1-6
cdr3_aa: CASSIDPRQATSPLHF
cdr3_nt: TGTGCCAGTAGTATAGATCCTCGGCAAGCTACGTCACCCCTCCACTTT

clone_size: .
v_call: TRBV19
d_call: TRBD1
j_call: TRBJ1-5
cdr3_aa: CASSPGGPPAPQHF
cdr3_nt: TGTGCCAGTAGCCCAGGGGGCCCTCCGGCGCCCCAGCATTTT

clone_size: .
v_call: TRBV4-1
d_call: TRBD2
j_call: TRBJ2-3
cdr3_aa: CASSQERVAGVVTQYF
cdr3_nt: TGCGCCAGCAGCCAAGAAAGAGTAGCGGGGGTGGTTACGCAGTATTTT

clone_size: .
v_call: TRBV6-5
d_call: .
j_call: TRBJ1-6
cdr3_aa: CASSYSLTGNSPLHF
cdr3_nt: TGTGCCAGCAGTTACTCCTTGACGGGGAATTCACCCCTCCACTTT

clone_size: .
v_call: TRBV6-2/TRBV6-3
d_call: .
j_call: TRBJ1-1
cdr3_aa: CASSPDFLPGAFF
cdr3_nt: TGTGCCAGCAGCCCCGACTTCCTCCCGGGAGCTTTCTTT

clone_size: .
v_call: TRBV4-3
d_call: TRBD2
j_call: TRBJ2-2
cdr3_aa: CASSQEAPLRGGPNTGELFF
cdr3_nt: TGCGCCAGCAGCCAAGAAGCACCTCTGCGGGGGGGACCGAACACCGGGGAGCTGTTTTTT

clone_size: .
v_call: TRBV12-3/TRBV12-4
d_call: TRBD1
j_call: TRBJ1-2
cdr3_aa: CASRFGQGGGYTF
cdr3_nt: TGTGCCAGCAGATTCGGACAGGGGGGTGGCTACACCTTC

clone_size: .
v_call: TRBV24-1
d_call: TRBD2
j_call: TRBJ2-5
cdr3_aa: CATSDAGVPQETQYF
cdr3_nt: TGTGCCACCAGTGATGCGGGGGTCCCTCAAGAGACCCAGTACTTC

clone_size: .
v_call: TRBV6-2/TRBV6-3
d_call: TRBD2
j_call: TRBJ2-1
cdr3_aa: CASSYSGGGRGQFF
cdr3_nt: TGTGCCAGCAGTTACTCCGGGGGGGGAAGGGGGCAGTTCTTC

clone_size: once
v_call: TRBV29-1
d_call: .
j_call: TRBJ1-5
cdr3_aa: CSVAGDSNQPQHF
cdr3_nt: TGCAGCGTAGCGGGGGATAGCAATCAGCCCCAGCATTTT

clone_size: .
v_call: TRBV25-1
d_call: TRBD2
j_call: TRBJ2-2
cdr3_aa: CASSARAGGFGELFF
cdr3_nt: TGTGCCAGCAGTGCCCGGGCGGGGGGGTTCGGGGAGCTGTTTTTT

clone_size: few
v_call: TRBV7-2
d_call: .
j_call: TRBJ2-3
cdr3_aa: CASSFSQRTDTQYF
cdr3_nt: TGTGCCAGCAGCTTCTCGCAGCGCACAGATACGCAGTATTTT

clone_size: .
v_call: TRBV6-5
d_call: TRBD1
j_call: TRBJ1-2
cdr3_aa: CASGRQGGNYGYTF
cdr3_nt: TGTGCCAGCGGGAGACAGGGGGGCAACTATGGCTACACCTTC

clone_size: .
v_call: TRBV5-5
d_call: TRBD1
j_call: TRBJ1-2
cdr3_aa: CASSPDRVNYGYTF
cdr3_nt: TGTGCCAGCAGCCCGGACAGGGTGAACTATGGCTACACCTTC

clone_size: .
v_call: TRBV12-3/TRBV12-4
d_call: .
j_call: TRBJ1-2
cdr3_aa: CASNGGAPGYTF
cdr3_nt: TGTGCCTCCAACGGGGGGGCGCCAGGCTACACCTTC

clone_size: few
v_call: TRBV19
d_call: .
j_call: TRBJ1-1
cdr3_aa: CASSIGGGGTEAFF
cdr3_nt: TGTGCCAGTAGTATTGGGGGGGGTGGCACTGAAGCTTTCTTT

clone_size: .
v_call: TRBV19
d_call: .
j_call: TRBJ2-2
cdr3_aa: CASQGEENTGELFF
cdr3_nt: TGTGCCAGCCAGGGTGAGGAGAACACCGGGGAGCTGTTTTTT

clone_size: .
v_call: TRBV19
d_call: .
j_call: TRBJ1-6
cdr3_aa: CASSAVLNSPLHF
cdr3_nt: TGTGCCAGTAGTGCGGTCTTGAATTCACCCCTCCACTTT

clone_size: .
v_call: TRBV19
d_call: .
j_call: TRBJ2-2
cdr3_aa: CASSIVPSTGELFF
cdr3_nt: TGTGCCAGTAGTATAGTACCCAGCACCGGGGAGCTGTTTTTT

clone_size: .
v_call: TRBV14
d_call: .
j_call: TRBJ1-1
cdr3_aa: CASSQGIMNTEAFF
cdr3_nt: TGTGCCAGCAGCCAAGGAATAATGAACACTGAAGCTTTCTTT

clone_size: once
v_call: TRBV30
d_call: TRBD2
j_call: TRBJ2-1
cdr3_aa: CAWSLGLAGNNEQFF
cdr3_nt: TGTGCCTGGAGTTTGGGACTAGCGGGGAACAATGAGCAGTTCTTC

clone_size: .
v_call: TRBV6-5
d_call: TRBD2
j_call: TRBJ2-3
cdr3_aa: CASKLASGTTDTQYF
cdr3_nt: TGTGCCAGCAAATTGGCTAGCGGGACCACAGATACGCAGTATTTT

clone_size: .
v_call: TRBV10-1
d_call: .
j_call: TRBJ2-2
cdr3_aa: CASSASRNTGELFF
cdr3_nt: TGCGCCAGCAGTGCTTCAAGGAACACCGGGGAGCTGTTTTTT

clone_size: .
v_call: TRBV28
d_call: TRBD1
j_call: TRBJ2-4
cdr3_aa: CASSSQGAVTKNIQYF
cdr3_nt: TGTGCCAGCAGTTCCCAGGGGGCCGTAACTAAAAACATTCAGTACTTC

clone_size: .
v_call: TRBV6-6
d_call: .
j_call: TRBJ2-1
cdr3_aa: CASSYTDSPNEQFF
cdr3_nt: TGTGCCAGCAGTTACACCGACAGTCCTAATGAGCAGTTCTTC

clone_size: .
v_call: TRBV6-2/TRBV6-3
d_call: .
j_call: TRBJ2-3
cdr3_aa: CASSSARRGGAGDTQYF
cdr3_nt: TGTGCCAGCAGTTCGGCCCGGCGGGGCGGAGCAGGGGATACGCAGTATTTT

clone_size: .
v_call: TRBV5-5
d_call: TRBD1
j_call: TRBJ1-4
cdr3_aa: CASSSPGQKKKANEKLFF
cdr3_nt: TGTGCCAGCAGCTCGCCGGGACAGAAGAAAAAGGCTAATGAAAAACTGTTTTTT

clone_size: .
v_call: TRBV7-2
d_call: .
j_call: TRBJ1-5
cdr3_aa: CASSLVHNQPQHF
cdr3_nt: TGTGCCAGCAGCTTAGTACACAATCAGCCCCAGCATTTT

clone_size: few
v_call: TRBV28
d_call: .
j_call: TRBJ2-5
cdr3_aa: CASSLGSSRGGHKETQYF
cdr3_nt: TGTGCCAGCAGTTTGGGGTCTTCTCGCGGGGGCCACAAAGAGACCCAGTACTTC

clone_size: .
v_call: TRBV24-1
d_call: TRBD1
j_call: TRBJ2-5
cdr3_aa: CATSAWGQPGTQYF
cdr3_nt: TGTGCCACCAGTGCTTGGGGACAGCCGGGGACCCAGTACTTC

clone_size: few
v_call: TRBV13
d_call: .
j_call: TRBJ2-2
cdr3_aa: CASSRPSDGELFF
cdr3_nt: TGTGCCAGCAGCCGGCCCAGTGACGGGGAGCTGTTTTTT

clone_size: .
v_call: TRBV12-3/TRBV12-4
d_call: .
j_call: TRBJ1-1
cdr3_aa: CASSLVVGTEAFF
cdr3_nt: TGTGCCAGCAGTTTGGTTGTGGGGACTGAAGCTTTCTTT

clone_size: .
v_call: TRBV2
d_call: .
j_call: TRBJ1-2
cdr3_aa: CASRVGAGTHTF
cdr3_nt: .

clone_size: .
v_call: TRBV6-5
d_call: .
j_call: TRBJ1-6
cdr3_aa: CASSYIGVSSPLHF
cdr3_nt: TGTGCCAGCAGTTACATCGGTGTAAGTTCACCCCTCCACTTT

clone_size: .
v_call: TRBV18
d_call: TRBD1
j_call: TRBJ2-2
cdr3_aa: CASSNQGAVRGELFF
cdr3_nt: TGTGCCAGCTCAAACCAGGGGGCGGTTCGCGGGGAGCTGTTTTTT

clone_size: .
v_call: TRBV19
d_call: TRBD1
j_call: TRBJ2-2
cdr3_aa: CASSIADRGNTGELFF
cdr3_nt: TGTGCCAGTAGTATAGCCGACAGGGGGAACACCGGGGAGCTGTTTTTT